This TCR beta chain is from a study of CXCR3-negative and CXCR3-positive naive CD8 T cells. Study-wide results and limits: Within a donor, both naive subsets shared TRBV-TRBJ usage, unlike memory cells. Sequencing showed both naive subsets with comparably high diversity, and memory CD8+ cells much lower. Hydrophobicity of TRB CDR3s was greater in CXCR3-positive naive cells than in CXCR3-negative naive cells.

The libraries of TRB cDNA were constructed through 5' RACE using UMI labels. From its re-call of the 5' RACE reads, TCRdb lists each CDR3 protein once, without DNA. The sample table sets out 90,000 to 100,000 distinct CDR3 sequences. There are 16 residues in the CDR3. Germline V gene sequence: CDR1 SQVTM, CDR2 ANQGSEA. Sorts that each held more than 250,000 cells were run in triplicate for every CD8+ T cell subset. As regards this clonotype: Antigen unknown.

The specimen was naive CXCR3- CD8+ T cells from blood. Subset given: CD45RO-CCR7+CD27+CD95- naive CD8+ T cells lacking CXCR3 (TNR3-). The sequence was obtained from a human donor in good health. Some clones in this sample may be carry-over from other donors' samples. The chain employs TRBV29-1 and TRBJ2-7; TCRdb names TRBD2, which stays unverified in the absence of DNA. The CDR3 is CSVDPHKRGGEYEQYF.